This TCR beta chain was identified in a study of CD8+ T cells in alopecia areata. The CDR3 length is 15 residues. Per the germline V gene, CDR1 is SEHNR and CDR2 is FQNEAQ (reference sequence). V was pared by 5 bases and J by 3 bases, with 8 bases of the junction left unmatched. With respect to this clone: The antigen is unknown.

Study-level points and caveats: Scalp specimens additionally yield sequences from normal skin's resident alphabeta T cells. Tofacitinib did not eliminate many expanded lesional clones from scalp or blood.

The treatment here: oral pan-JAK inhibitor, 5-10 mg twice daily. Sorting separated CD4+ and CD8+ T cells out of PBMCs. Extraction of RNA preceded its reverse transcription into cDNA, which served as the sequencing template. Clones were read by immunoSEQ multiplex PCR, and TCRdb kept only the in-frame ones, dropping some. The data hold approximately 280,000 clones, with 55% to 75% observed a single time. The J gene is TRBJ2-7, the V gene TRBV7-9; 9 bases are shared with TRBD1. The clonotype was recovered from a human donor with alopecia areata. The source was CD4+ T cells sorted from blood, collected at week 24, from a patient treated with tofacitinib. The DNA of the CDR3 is TGTGCCAGCAGCCCCCGGACAGGGGAACGCTACGAGCAGTACTTC. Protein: CASSPRTGERYEQYF.